Described below is a single T cell receptor beta chain sequence and its context. V was clipped by 4 bases and J by 6 bases, with 21 bases between them. The germline CDR1 and CDR2 sequences are SGHTA and FQGTGA. The CDR3 contains 17 residues. The data are from a study of shared clonotypes between healthy human individuals. The test was conducted at deep level. Profiled with immunoSEQ multiplex PCR; TCRdb holds only in-frame clones, not every one. The table has approximately 1.4 million clones, approximately 98% seen once. The origin of this receptor is a man between 25 and 39 years old in good health. The rearrangement uses TRBV7-3 and TRBJ2-2; perhaps TRBD1 as D (5 bases). Material: naive CD4+ T cells sorted from blood. Subset: CD45RA+ positively selected. CDR3 bases: TGTGCCAGCAGCTGGGGCCGGGCCTGGGGCTCTCCCGGGGAGCTGTTTTTT. Its translation: CASSWGRAWGSPGELFF.